The rows below give T cell receptor beta chains drawn from one sample of a study of shared clonotypes between healthy human individuals. Method: immunoSEQ multiplex PCR; TCRdb's copy keeps in-frame clones and lacks some. The repertoire includes roughly 1,800,000 clones, approximately 95% of them detected once, and roughly 1% sits in the top ten. What was sequenced was naive CD8+ T cells sorted from blood. These TCRs come from a young man in good health. CDR3s include the opening cysteine and the closing phenylalanine or tryptophan. The D gene is left open where the match is weak. Size values are once, few and many counts, or a class for expanded clones, and some rows have none.

>TRBJ2-3|.|TRBV4-1|TRBD2
TGCGCCAGCAGCGCTAGCGGAAGCACAGATACGCAGTATTTT
CASSASGSTDTQYF
>TRBJ1-1|few|TRBV19|.
TGTGCCAGTAGTATGGGGGGAGAGGGCACTGAAGCTTTCTTT
CASSMGGEGTEAFF
>TRBJ1-2|.|TRBV19|.
TGTGCCAGTAGTATAATCTCCGGAGGGAACGGCTACACCTTC
CASSIISGGNGYTF
>TRBJ1-6|.|TRBV30|.
TGTGCATTGGACGCGGGCTCACCCCTCCACTTT
CALDAGSPLHF
>TRBJ1-5|.|TRBV7-9|.
TGTGCCAGCAGCCTCGACGGTAGCAATCAGCCCCAGCATTTT
CASSLDGSNQPQHF
>TRBJ2-7|.|TRBV13|.
TGTGCCAGCAGCTACACCGTTGGAGGGAGCGAGCAGTACTTC
CASSYTVGGSEQYF
>TRBJ2-3|.|TRBV15|.
TGTGCCACCAGCAGCACAGGGAGCACAGATACGCAGTATTTT
CATSSTGSTDTQYF
>TRBJ2-1|.|TRBV25-1|.
TGTGCCAGCAGCGACGGGAGTTATGAGCAGTTCTTC
CASSDGSYEQFF
>TRBJ1-1|.|TRBV28|.
TGTGCCAGCACCTCACGGAGCACTGAAGCTTTCTTT
CASTSRSTEAFF
>TRBJ1-5|.|TRBV9|.
TGTGCCAGCAGCGTAGAGGACAGTGATCAGCCCCAGCATTTT
CASSVEDSDQPQHF
>TRBJ2-7|.|TRBV27|.
TGTGCCAGCAGCCCCTTATTCAGCAGCGTCTCCTACGAGCAGTACTTC
CASSPLFSSVSYEQYF
>TRBJ2-2|.|TRBV29-1|.
TGCAGCGTTGATTCGGCGGGAAGGAACACCGGGGAGCTGTTTTTT
CSVDSAGRNTGELFF
>TRBJ2-7|.|TRBV5-6|TRBD2
TGTGCCAGCAGCTTCGGGGGACTAGCTGTCGAGCAGTACTTC
CASSFGGLAVEQYF
>TRBJ2-7|.|TRBV14|TRBD1
TGTGCCAGCAGCCCGGGACAGGAGTCCTCCTACGAGCAGTACTTC
CASSPGQESSYEQYF
>TRBJ2-3|.|TRBV9|.
TGTGCCAGCAGCGTAGCACGGCACACAGATACGCAGTATTTT
CASSVARHTDTQYF
>TRBJ2-2|.|TRBV19|TRBD2
TGTGCCAGTAGGCTGGGTCTAGCGGGGATGAACACCGGGGAGCTGTTTTTT
CASRLGLAGMNTGELFF
>TRBJ1-6|.|TRBV30|.
TGTGCCTGGGTCAGGGGTAATTCACCCCTCCACTTT
CAWVRGNSPLHF
>TRBJ2-2|.|TRBV6-9|.
TGTGCCAGCAGTTACTCTACGAACACCGGGGAGCTGTTTTTT
CASSYSTNTGELFF
>TRBJ2-7|.|TRBV28|.
TGTGCCAGCAGTTCCCGCTTAGGGAACGAGCAGTACTTC
CASSSRLGNEQYF
>TRBJ1-6|.|TRBV6-5|.
TGTGCCAGCAGTTACTCGGCACCCCCGGGGACCCTCCACTTT
CASSYSAPPGTLHF
>TRBJ2-3|.|TRBV4-3|TRBD2
TGCGCCAGCAGCACCCAGCGGGAGGGCCGGAGTCGCGCAGATACGCAGTATTTT
CASSTQREGRSRADTQYF
>TRBJ2-1|.|TRBV2|TRBD1
TGTGCCAGCAGTCTGGACAGGAGCTCCTACAATGAGCAGTTCTTC
CASSLDRSSYNEQFF
>TRBJ1-4|.|TRBV9|TRBD1
TGTGCCAGCAGCGTTGATGGGACAGGGGCTGAAAAACTGTTTTTT
CASSVDGTGAEKLFF
>TRBJ2-4|.|TRBV11-2|.
TGTGCCAGCACAGGGTCTGGGGCGAGACAGTACTTC
CASTGSGARQYF
>TRBJ2-5|.|TRBV5-1|.
TGCGCCAGCAGCTATTATAATCAGCGGTCAGGAGAGACCCAGTACTTC
CASSYYNQRSGETQYF
>TRBJ2-5|.|TRBV10-3|TRBD2
TGTGCCATCAGTGAGTCGGGGACTAGCGGGGAGCAAGAGACCCAGTACTTC
CAISESGTSGEQETQYF
>TRBJ2-5|.|TRBV4-1|TRBD1
TGCGCCAGCAGCCAAGTCGTGACAGGGGGCGACTTACAAGAGACCCAGTACTTC
CASSQVVTGGDLQETQYF
>TRBJ2-3|.|TRBV11-2|.
TGTGCCAGCAGCCATACTTACACAGATACGCAGTATTTT
CASSHTYTDTQYF
>TRBJ1-2|.|TRBV25-1|.
TGTGCCAGCAGTGAATTGTTTCTGGATGGCTACACCTTC
CASSELFLDGYTF